A selection of T cell receptor beta chains follows, all from one sample in a study of T cells in Graves' hyperthyroidism and ophthalmopathy. TCRdb re-derived calls from the multiplex PCR reads in MiXCR, one entry per CDR3 protein. There are hundreds of thousands of distinct CDR3 sequences in the sample; 46% occur only once, and about 7.8% lies in the top ten. Sequencing was done on a sample of peripheral blood or thyroid tissue (not recorded which). Receptors originate from a woman aged 18-29 years with Graves' hyperthyroidism. CDR3s include the opening cysteine and the closing phenylalanine or tryptophan. A D gene is named only where the DNA matches it firmly. Clone size is shown for a subset of rows, as once, few, many or a class of expanded clone.

clone_size: many
j_call: TRBJ1-1
d_call: -
v_call: TRBV7-3
cdr3_aa: CASSLTGENTEAFF
cdr3_nt: TGTGCCAGCAGCTTAACAGGAGAGAACACTGAAGCTTTCTTT

clone_size: -
j_call: TRBJ1-3
d_call: TRBD1
v_call: TRBV7-9
cdr3_aa: CASSLASGQASGNTIYF
cdr3_nt: TGTGCCAGCAGCTTAGCCTCCGGACAGGCCTCTGGAAACACCATATATTTT

clone_size: few
j_call: TRBJ1-2
d_call: -
v_call: TRBV5-5
cdr3_aa: CASSQGSLGNYGYTF
cdr3_nt: TGTGCCAGCAGCCAGGGCAGTCTGGGTAACTATGGCTACACCTTC

clone_size: -
j_call: TRBJ2-7
d_call: -
v_call: TRBV6-2/TRBV6-3
cdr3_aa: CASSYSGLRPYEQYF
cdr3_nt: TGTGCCAGCAGTTACTCGGGTCTGCGGCCCTACGAGCAGTACTTC

clone_size: -
j_call: TRBJ1-2
d_call: TRBD1
v_call: TRBV25-1
cdr3_aa: CASVGQGAGGGYTF
cdr3_nt: TGTGCCAGCGTTGGACAGGGGGCGGGAGGTGGCTACACCTTC

clone_size: -
j_call: TRBJ2-5
d_call: -
v_call: TRBV7-9
cdr3_aa: CASSLRGGNAETQYF
cdr3_nt: TGTGCCAGCAGCTTACGGGGCGGGAACGCAGAGACCCAGTACTTC

clone_size: few
j_call: TRBJ2-7
d_call: -
v_call: TRBV2
cdr3_aa: CASSYGPLYEQYF
cdr3_nt: TGTGCCAGCAGTTACGGACCACTCTACGAGCAGTACTTC

clone_size: once
j_call: TRBJ2-5
d_call: -
v_call: TRBV25-1
cdr3_aa: CASVEAARETQYF
cdr3_nt: TGTGCCAGCGTTGAAGCGGCGAGGGAGACCCAGTACTTC

clone_size: few
j_call: TRBJ2-6
d_call: -
v_call: TRBV2
cdr3_aa: CASSGGSGANVLTF
cdr3_nt: TGTGCTAGCTCTGGCGGCTCTGGGGCCAACGTCCTGACTTTC

clone_size: few
j_call: TRBJ1-2
d_call: -
v_call: TRBV2
cdr3_aa: CASSTRDSANYGYTF
cdr3_nt: TGTGCCAGCAGCACAAGGGACTCAGCTAACTATGGCTACACCTTC

clone_size: -
j_call: TRBJ1-4
d_call: -
v_call: TRBV10-3
cdr3_aa: CASSPSTEKLFF
cdr3_nt: TGTGCCAGCTCACCGTCGACCGAAAAACTGTTTTTT

clone_size: -
j_call: TRBJ1-4
d_call: -
v_call: TRBV10-3
cdr3_aa: CATSETGNMNEKLFF
cdr3_nt: TGTGCCACCTCCGAAACCGGGAACATGAATGAAAAACTGTTTTTT

clone_size: -
j_call: TRBJ2-5
d_call: TRBD1
v_call: TRBV7-2
cdr3_aa: CASSQQAGTGKETQYF
cdr3_nt: TGTGCCAGCAGTCAACAAGCCGGGACAGGGAAAGAGACCCAGTACTTC

clone_size: many
j_call: TRBJ1-5
d_call: -
v_call: TRBV6-5
cdr3_aa: CASSSYQPQHF
cdr3_nt: TGTGCCAGCAGTTCATATCAGCCCCAGCATTTT

clone_size: -
j_call: TRBJ2-7
d_call: -
v_call: TRBV2
cdr3_aa: CATQTVEQYF
cdr3_nt: TGTGCCACCCAGACAGTCGAGCAGTACTTC

clone_size: -
j_call: TRBJ1-2
d_call: -
v_call: TRBV7-9
cdr3_aa: CASSQEVRRLHGYTF
cdr3_nt: TGTGCCAGCAGCCAAGAGGTCAGGCGGTTGCATGGCTACACCTTC

clone_size: -
j_call: TRBJ1-5
d_call: TRBD1
v_call: TRBV2
cdr3_aa: CASSLSTGGANQPQHF
cdr3_nt: TGTGCCAGCAGTTTATCGACAGGGGGTGCCAATCAGCCCCAGCATTTT

clone_size: -
j_call: TRBJ2-5
d_call: -
v_call: TRBV10-3
cdr3_aa: CAVTGASGPQETQYF
cdr3_nt: TGTGCCGTGACAGGGGCTAGCGGGCCTCAAGAGACCCAGTACTTC

clone_size: -
j_call: TRBJ1-2
d_call: -
v_call: TRBV7-9
cdr3_aa: CVSSFSGSNYGYTF
cdr3_nt: TGTGTCAGCAGCTTTTCGGGCAGTAACTATGGCTACACCTTC

clone_size: -
j_call: TRBJ1-4
d_call: -
v_call: TRBV29-1
cdr3_aa: CSVTTAGLFF
cdr3_nt: TGCAGCGTTACCACAGCGGGACTGTTTTTT

clone_size: -
j_call: TRBJ2-3
d_call: -
v_call: TRBV24-1
cdr3_aa: CATSDLEGAAAGADTQYF
cdr3_nt: TGTGCCACCAGTGATTTGGAGGGAGCCGCAGCTGGGGCAGATACGCAGTATTTT

clone_size: many
j_call: TRBJ1-1
d_call: -
v_call: TRBV12-3/TRBV12-4
cdr3_aa: CASSRRKNTEAFF
cdr3_nt: TGTGCCAGCAGCCGCAGGAAGAACACTGAAGCTTTCTTT

clone_size: -
j_call: TRBJ2-2
d_call: TRBD2
v_call: TRBV10-3
cdr3_aa: CAIRTLAENTGELFF
cdr3_nt: TGTGCCATCAGGACCCTAGCGGAGAACACCGGGGAGCTGTTTTTT

clone_size: many
j_call: TRBJ1-1
d_call: TRBD1
v_call: TRBV7-6
cdr3_aa: CASSGYRGDEAFF
cdr3_nt: TGTGCCAGCAGCGGCTACAGGGGGGATGAAGCTTTCTTT

clone_size: many
j_call: TRBJ1-1
d_call: -
v_call: TRBV29-1
cdr3_aa: CSVELSGTRTEAFF
cdr3_nt: TGCAGCGTTGAGTTATCCGGGACGCGTACTGAAGCTTTCTTT

clone_size: -
j_call: TRBJ1-2
d_call: TRBD1
v_call: TRBV7-3
cdr3_aa: CASSRPGQDYGYTF
cdr3_nt: TGTGCCAGCAGCCGTCCGGGACAGGACTATGGCTACACCTTC

clone_size: -
j_call: TRBJ2-7
d_call: -
v_call: TRBV20-1
cdr3_aa: CSAREILAGGGEQYF
cdr3_nt: TGCAGTGCTAGAGAGATACTAGCAGGAGGAGGGGAGCAGTACTTC

clone_size: few
j_call: TRBJ2-7
d_call: -
v_call: TRBV10-1
cdr3_aa: CASSDAGSYEQYF
cdr3_nt: TGCGCCAGCAGTGATGCGGGCTCCTACGAGCAGTACTTC

clone_size: many
j_call: TRBJ1-3
d_call: -
v_call: TRBV7-9
cdr3_aa: CASSLGVGDTIYF
cdr3_nt: TGTGCCAGCAGCTTAGGGGTAGGGGACACCATATATTTT

clone_size: -
j_call: TRBJ2-5
d_call: -
v_call: TRBV10-3
cdr3_aa: CASSRDLGQETQYF
cdr3_nt: TGTGCCAGCAGCCGAGATTTGGGCCAAGAGACCCAGTACTTC

clone_size: few
j_call: TRBJ2-7
d_call: -
v_call: TRBV6-5
cdr3_aa: CASSSGRYSYEQYF
cdr3_nt: TGTGCCAGCAGTTCTGGGAGGTACTCCTACGAGCAGTACTTC

clone_size: -
j_call: TRBJ2-7
d_call: TRBD2
v_call: TRBV24-1
cdr3_aa: CATSDLAGPIEGNEQYF
cdr3_nt: TGTGCCACCAGTGATCTAGCGGGGCCAATTGAAGGAAACGAGCAGTACTTC

clone_size: -
j_call: TRBJ1-2
d_call: TRBD1
v_call: TRBV12-3/TRBV12-4
cdr3_aa: CASSLPGQGALGYGYTF
cdr3_nt: TGTGCCAGCAGTTTACCTGGGCAGGGGGCGTTGGGTTATGGCTACACCTTC

clone_size: many
j_call: TRBJ2-5
d_call: -
v_call: TRBV29-1
cdr3_aa: CSVDIAVRETQYF
cdr3_nt: TGCAGCGTTGACATCGCGGTGAGGGAGACCCAGTACTTC

clone_size: -
j_call: TRBJ1-5
d_call: TRBD1
v_call: TRBV27
cdr3_aa: CASSFGYRGVSNQPQHF
cdr3_nt: TGTGCCAGCAGTTTCGGCTACAGGGGTGTAAGCAATCAGCCCCAGCATTTT

clone_size: few
j_call: TRBJ2-7
d_call: TRBD1
v_call: TRBV20-1
cdr3_aa: CSAGTGTAYYEQYF
cdr3_nt: TGCAGTGCTGGGACCGGGACAGCATACTACGAGCAGTACTTC

clone_size: -
j_call: TRBJ2-7
d_call: -
v_call: TRBV21-1
cdr3_aa: CASTRTEAYEQYF
cdr3_nt: TGTGCCAGCACAAGGACAGAAGCCTACGAGCAGTACTTC

clone_size: many
j_call: TRBJ1-6
d_call: -
v_call: TRBV5-1
cdr3_aa: CASSAGLRESPLHF
cdr3_nt: TGTGCCAGCAGTGCGGGACTCCGAGAATCACCCCTCCACTTT

clone_size: many
j_call: TRBJ1-2
d_call: TRBD1
v_call: TRBV10-3
cdr3_aa: CAISESRQGHGYTF
cdr3_nt: TGTGCCATCAGTGAGTCGAGACAGGGCCACGGCTACACCTTC

clone_size: -
j_call: TRBJ1-1
d_call: -
v_call: TRBV7-9
cdr3_aa: CASSFPRHQNTEAFF
cdr3_nt: TGTGCCAGCAGCTTCCCCCGCCACCAGAACACTGAAGCTTTCTTT

clone_size: few
j_call: TRBJ1-2
d_call: -
v_call: TRBV6-1
cdr3_aa: CASSYSTSNGYTF
cdr3_nt: TGTGCCAGCAGTTACTCGACAAGTAATGGCTACACCTTC

clone_size: -
j_call: TRBJ1-1
d_call: -
v_call: TRBV20-1
cdr3_aa: CSARSGGPNTEAFF
cdr3_nt: TGCAGTGCTAGGAGTGGGGGGCCGAACACTGAAGCTTTCTTT

clone_size: -
j_call: TRBJ1-4
d_call: -
v_call: TRBV2
cdr3_aa: CASSYSEAFNEKLFF
cdr3_nt: TGTGCCAGCAGTTACTCGGAGGCCTTTAATGAAAAACTGTTTTTT

clone_size: few
j_call: TRBJ1-5
d_call: -
v_call: TRBV29-1
cdr3_aa: CSVEGSETQHF
cdr3_nt: TGCAGCGTTGAAGGTTCGGAGACCCAGCATTTT

clone_size: many
j_call: TRBJ2-5
d_call: -
v_call: TRBV7-3
cdr3_aa: CASSPGSLETQYF
cdr3_nt: TGTGCCAGCAGCCCGGGATCCCTAGAGACCCAGTACTTC

clone_size: many
j_call: TRBJ2-5
d_call: TRBD2
v_call: TRBV2
cdr3_aa: CASKGLAAETQYF
cdr3_nt: TGTGCCAGCAAAGGACTAGCGGCAGAGACCCAGTACTTC

clone_size: many
j_call: TRBJ1-3
d_call: -
v_call: TRBV29-1
cdr3_aa: CSVDAGNGNTIYF
cdr3_nt: TGCAGCGTTGATGCGGGTAACGGAAACACCATATATTTT

clone_size: -
j_call: TRBJ2-3
d_call: -
v_call: TRBV12-3/TRBV12-4
cdr3_aa: CASSLAEPFPDTQYF
cdr3_nt: TGTGCCAGCAGTTTAGCGGAGCCGTTCCCAGATACGCAGTATTTT

clone_size: -
j_call: TRBJ1-4
d_call: TRBD1
v_call: TRBV2
cdr3_aa: CASSGGTGTF
cdr3_nt: TGTGCCAGCAGTGGGGGGACAGGAACGTTT

clone_size: -
j_call: TRBJ1-2
d_call: TRBD1
v_call: TRBV20-1
cdr3_aa: CSATDRGLANYGYTF
cdr3_nt: TGCAGTGCTACAGACAGGGGACTGGCGAACTATGGCTACACCTTC

clone_size: many
j_call: TRBJ1-5
d_call: -
v_call: TRBV7-8
cdr3_aa: CASSYDRSHQPQHF
cdr3_nt: TGTGCCAGCAGCTACGACAGGTCCCACCAGCCCCAGCATTTT

clone_size: -
j_call: TRBJ2-6
d_call: -
v_call: TRBV7-6
cdr3_aa: CASSQDVNVLTF
cdr3_nt: TGTGCCAGCAGCCAAGATGTCAACGTCCTGACTTTC

clone_size: few
j_call: TRBJ2-7
d_call: -
v_call: TRBV29-1
cdr3_aa: CSVQIQYF
cdr3_nt: TGCAGCGTTCAGATCCAGTACTTC

clone_size: -
j_call: TRBJ1-2
d_call: -
v_call: TRBV29-1
cdr3_aa: CSAAGQVSNYGYTF
cdr3_nt: TGCAGCGCAGCCGGTCAAGTATCTAACTATGGCTACACCTTC

clone_size: -
j_call: TRBJ1-2
d_call: TRBD1
v_call: TRBV6-6
cdr3_aa: CASRGQGWDGYTF
cdr3_nt: TGTGCCAGCAGGGGACAGGGGTGGGATGGCTACACCTTC

clone_size: -
j_call: TRBJ1-1
d_call: -
v_call: TRBV10-3
cdr3_aa: CAISVPGDTEAFF
cdr3_nt: TGTGCCATCAGTGTCCCAGGGGACACTGAAGCTTTCTTT

clone_size: many
j_call: TRBJ2-6
d_call: -
v_call: TRBV15
cdr3_aa: CATSRGRASVLTF
cdr3_nt: TGTGCCACCAGCAGAGGTAGGGCGTCCGTCCTGACTTTC